One and the same sample provided the 31 T cell receptor beta chains below, sequenced in a study of early T cells in non-severe SARS-CoV-2 infection. TCRdb analysed the 5' RACE reads with MiXCR anew, one entry per CDR3 protein. This table holds fewer than 50,000 distinct CDR3 sequences, 3% to 4% found once. The sequenced sample consisted of whole blood. Source of these receptors: an adult who was a healthcare worker with PCR-confirmed SARS-CoV-2 infection or an uninfected control (not recorded which).

This clonotype was observed many times. The chain carries TRBV12-3 or TRBV12-4 and TRBJ2-3; either TRBD1 or TRBD2 may fit D (5 bases each). V was cut by 6 bases and J by 0 bases, with 10 bases left in between. CDR3 size: 14 residues. CDR3 protein: CASRRWGSTDTQYF. CDR3 nucleotides: TGTGCCAGCAGGCGGTGGGGGAGCACAGATACGCAGTATTTT.

This clonotype was observed at least ten times. This rearrangement joins TRBV7-3 to TRBJ2-1; D gene ambiguous. The CDR3 has 15 residues. Germline CDR1 reads SGHTA; CDR2 reads FQGTGA. V lost 3 bases and J 0 bases, leaving 9 bases between the germline ends. The CDR3 region is CASSLIQSSYNEQFF. CDR3 in DNA: TGTGCCAGCAGCTTGATTCAAAGCTCCTACAATGAGCAGTTCTTC. Full variable domain (missing parts from reference TRBV7-3 and TRBJ2-1): GAGVSQTPSNKVTEKGKYVELRCDPISGHTALYWYRQSLGQGPEFLIYFQGTGAADDSGLPNDRFFAVRPEGSVSTLKIQRTERGDSAVYLCASSLIQSSYNEQFFGPGTRLTVL.

This clonotype has a count of ten or more. The chain has TRBV20-1 and TRBJ1-2; a possible D gene is TRBD1 (6 bases). CDR3 size: 14 residues. Trimming took off 4 bases at V and 4 bases at J, with 16 bases between the two ends. Germline values: CDR1 DFQATT, CDR2 SNEGSKA (reference sequence). This CDR3 reads CSATTGPDLYGYTF. The CDR3 bases are TGCAGTGCTACTACAGGGCCGGATCTCTATGGCTACACCTTC.

This clonotype was recorded many times. The CDR3 reads CASSLEGLYGYTF. DNA of the CDR3: TGTGCCAGCAGTTTAGAAGGGCTTTATGGCTACACCTTC. V and J are TRBV12-3 or TRBV12-4 and TRBJ1-2; the D is unclear. Trimming stripped 1 base from V and 5 bases from J, with 8 bases between. This CDR3 is built from 13 residues.

This clonotype was observed at least ten times. The chain carries TRBV7-9 and TRBJ1-1; D ambiguous. The CDR3 loop spans 13 amino acids. V shed 8 bases and J shed 0 bases, with 10 bases lying between them. The germline V gene encodes CDR1 SEHNR and CDR2 FQNEAQ (reference sequence). The CDR3 reads CASGPDLNTEAFF. DNA for the CDR3: TGTGCCAGCGGCCCCGACCTGAACACTGAAGCTTTCTTT.

This clonotype was detected ten times or more. The V gene is TRBV29-1, the J gene TRBJ1-1; 8 bases map to TRBD1. In germline, CDR1 is SQVTM, CDR2 ANQGSEA. This CDR3 contains 13 residues. Trimming took 6 bases from V and 5 from J; bases not matched to a gene: 8. The CDR3, as DNA: TGCAGCGTGGCACGACAGGGGAGAACTGAAGCTTTCTTT. As protein: CSVARQGRTEAFF.

V usage is TRBV14 and J usage is TRBJ2-7; 8 bases line up with TRBD1. The germline gives CDR1 SGHDN, CDR2 FVKESK. V lost 1 base to trimming and J lost 2 bases; unmatched junction nucleotides: 4. This CDR3 comprises 15 residues. DNA for the CDR3: TGTGCCAGCAGCCAAGGGACAGGGCGCGCCTACGAGCAGTACTTC. This encodes CASSQGTGRAYEQYF.

The chain couples TRBV9 to TRBJ2-5; possible D gene TRBD2, 5 bases. The CDR3 is 16 residues long. V lost 3 bases and J lost 5, with 20 bases in between. Looked up from germline, CDR1 is SGDLS and CDR2 is YYNGEE. As DNA, the CDR3 is TGTGCCAGCAGCGCGGCTAGCACCCGACCTGAGGAGACCCAGTACTTC. This sequence encodes CASSAASTRPEETQYF.

This clonotype occurred many times. The chain is built from TRBV11-2 and TRBJ2-7; D perhaps matches TRBD1 (5 bases). The CDR3 has 16 amino acids. CDR1 and CDR2 (germline): SGHAT, FQNNGV. Trimming removed 1 base from V and 2 bases from J, with 15 bases in between. DNA of the CDR3: TGTGCCAGCAGCTTAGGACCTCCAGACAGCCCCTACGAGCAGTACTTC. It translates to CASSLGPPDSPYEQYF. The full variable domain, completed using reference TRBV11-2 and TRBJ2-7, is EAGVAQSPRYKIIEKRQSVAFWCNPISGHATLYWYQQILGQGPKLLIQFQNNGVVDDSQLPKDRFSAERLKGVDSTLKIQPAKLEDSAVYLCASSLGPPDSPYEQYFGPGTRLTVT.

This clonotype came up a few times. V usage is TRBV5-1 and J usage is TRBJ1-4, with TRBD1 matching over 12 bases. This CDR3 is 16 amino acids long. Looked up from germline, CDR1 is SGHRS and CDR2 is YFSETQ. V gave up 3 bases and J gave up 4 bases; unmatched junction bases: 4. DNA of the CDR3: TGCGCCAGCAGCTCGGGACAGGGGGCTGGTAATGAAAAACTGTTTTTT. This sequence encodes CASSSGQGAGNEKLFF.

This clonotype was seen at least ten times. The chain combines TRBV14 with TRBJ2-2, with TRBD1 matching over 9 bases. CDR1 is SGHDN, CDR2 FVKESK, per germline. The CDR3 length is 16 residues. Losses at the gene ends were 3 bases for V and 3 bases for J; bases not matched to a gene: 5. CDR3 region: CASSQHGQGYTGELFF. The CDR3 DNA is TGTGCCAGCAGCCAGCACGGACAGGGGTACACCGGGGAGCTGTTTTTT.

This clonotype was counted many times. The rearrangement uses TRBV10-1 and TRBJ2-2, with D possibly TRBD1 on 6 matching bases. Trimming removed 6 bases from V and 0 bases from J, with 11 bases in between. Germline lookup yields CDR1 WNHNN and CDR2 SYGVQD (reference sequence). The CDR3 covers 15 residues. The CDR3 nucleotides are TGCGCCAGCAGGGACAGCCATTCGAACACCGGGGAGCTGTTTTTT. It is translated as CASRDSHSNTGELFF.

The rearrangement links TRBV19 to TRBJ2-2; possibly TRBD1 for D (5 bases). Germline V lookup: CDR1 LNHDA, CDR2 SQIVND (reference sequence). The CDR3 totals 15 residues. Trimming took off 3 bases at V and 0 bases at J, with 8 bases between the two ends. CDR3 sequence reads: CASSIDSTNTGELFF. CDR3 DNA sequence: TGTGCCAGTAGTATCGACAGCACGAACACCGGGGAGCTGTTTTTT.

This clonotype has a handful of counts. The chain employs TRBV29-1 and TRBJ2-3; D ambiguous. Trimming removed 4 bases from V and 7 bases from J, with 9 bases in between. CDR3 length: 11 residues. Germline CDR1 is SQVTM and CDR2 is ANQGSEA. CDR3 nucleotide sequence: TGCAGCGTTGCCCCAGCGAATACGCAGTATTTT. Translated: CSVAPANTQYF.

In this sample, this clonotype turned up many times. V gene TRBV3-1 combines with J gene TRBJ2-3, with 10 bases aligning to TRBD2. There are 15 residues in the CDR3. With V trimmed by 4 bases and J by 0 bases, 1 base remained unmatched. CDR1 LGHDT and CDR2 YNNKEL come from the germline V gene (reference sequence). The DNA of the CDR3 is TGTGCCAGCAGCCCGACTAGCGGGAGCACAGATACGCAGTATTTT. Protein sequence: CASSPTSGSTDTQYF.

The sample holds many counts of this clonotype. This sequence joins TRBV27 and TRBJ1-3, with a weak D call TRBD1 (6 bases). CDR3 length: 14 amino acids. Trimming shortened V by 2 bases and J by 4 bases, and 9 bases separated the two germline ends. Germline V gene data show CDR1 as MNHEY and CDR2 as SMNVEV (reference sequence). As DNA, the CDR3 is TGTGCCAGCAGTTTAACAGGGACAGGAAACACCATATATTTT. Protein product: CASSLTGTGNTIYF.

About this clonotype: Since a much larger clone is just one base distant, this may be a read error. This chain joins TRBV7-3 and TRBJ2-7, with TRBD2 matching over 9 bases. Per the germline V gene, CDR1 is SGHTA and CDR2 is FQGTGA. The V gene end was trimmed by 10 bases and the J gene end by 1 base; junction bases not matched to a gene: 8. This CDR3 comprises 14 residues. The CDR3 here is CANSVAGGSYEQYF. CDR3 sequence (DNA): TGTGCCAACAGTGTCGCGGGGGGGTCCTACGAGCAGTACTTC.

Ten or more counts support this clonotype. The chain has TRBV5-1 and TRBJ2-2; a possible D gene is TRBD1 (5 bases). CDR1 is SGHRS and CDR2 is YFSETQ in the germline V gene. This CDR3 is 16 amino acids long. The ends were cut back, 1 base at V and 1 base at J, with 11 bases in the middle. In DNA, the CDR3 is TGCGCCAGCAGCTTGAGGTCCACAGGGAACACCGGGGAGCTGTTTTTT. Protein product: CASSLRSTGNTGELFF.

This clonotype was counted ten times or more. The rearrangement joins TRBV18 to TRBJ1-3, with a possible D match to TRBD1 (6 bases). This CDR3 is 15 amino acids long. Germline V gene data show CDR1 as KGHSH and CDR2 as LQKENI. V lost 3 bases and J lost 0, with 9 bases in between. The CDR3 loop is CASSPGQSSGNTIYF. In DNA form, the CDR3 reads TGTGCCAGCTCACCTGGACAGTCCTCTGGAAACACCATATATTTT.

This clonotype was seen many times. J is TRBJ2-7 and V is TRBV6-6, with a possible D match to TRBD1 (5 bases). This CDR3 has 14 residues. The V end lost 5 bases, the J end lost 1 base, and 12 bases lay between the germline ends. The germline CDR1 and CDR2 sequences are MNHNY and SVGAGI (reference sequence). The CDR3 coding sequence is TGTGCCAGCAGTCGAACTACAGGTTCCTACGAGCAGTACTTC. Amino acids: CASSRTTGSYEQYF.

The rearrangement uses TRBV4-1 and TRBJ1-5; D ambiguous. The CDR3 contains 16 residues. Germline V gene lookup returns CDR1 MGHRA and CDR2 YSYEKL. Trimming removed 0 bases at V and 1 base at J, with 10 bases between. As DNA, the CDR3 is TGCGCCAGCAGCCAAGATCTCAGAGGGAGCAATCAGCCCCAGCATTTT. Protein sequence: CASSQDLRGSNQPQHF.

This clonotype occurred a few times. The rearrangement links TRBV6-6 to TRBJ1-1, with D perhaps matching TRBD1 (5 bases). Germline V gene lookup returns CDR1 MNHNY and CDR2 SVGAGI (reference sequence). The CDR3 runs 15 residues. V was trimmed by 6 bases and J by 4 bases, leaving 18 bases between them. The CDR3 DNA reads as TGTGCCAGCAGCCTACTGTCCGTCGGGGGCACTGAAGCTTTCTTT. Translating it yields CASSLLSVGGTEAFF.

The table lists this clonotype with a few counts. The chain employs TRBV19 and TRBJ2-1; D is uncertain. V shed 3 bases and J shed 7 bases, with 10 bases lying between them. The CDR3 runs to 13 residues. The germline V gene encodes CDR1 LNHDA and CDR2 SQIVND (reference sequence). The CDR3 coding sequence is TGTGCCAGTAGTATGCTTGGCGGTAATGAGCAGTTCTTC. Amino acids: CASSMLGGNEQFF.

This clonotype was seen ten or more times. The CDR3 DNA reads TGTGCCAGCAGCTCCCCTCGATTAGGACTAGCGGGCAGAACAGCCCACGAGCAGTACTTC. Its translation is CASSSPRLGLAGRTAHEQYF. The genes are TRBV7-9 and TRBJ2-7, with 11 bases fitting TRBD2. CDR3 length: 20 amino acids. CDR1 is SEHNR and CDR2 is FQNEAQ in the germline V gene (reference sequence). J was trimmed by 5 bases and V by 4 bases; bases with no gene match: 22.

This clonotype was observed many times. The rearrangement joins TRBV18 to TRBJ2-1, with D maybe TRBD1 (6 bases). This CDR3 has 14 amino acids. Trimming left V 4 bases short and J 1 base short, with 8 bases between. Per the germline V gene, CDR1 is KGHSH and CDR2 is LQKENI. CDR3 DNA sequence: TGTGCCAGCTCACGGGGGCGATCCTACAATGAGCAGTTCTTC. This translates into CASSRGRSYNEQFF.

There are many counts of this clonotype. J is TRBJ1-5 and V is TRBV24-1; 9 nucleotides match TRBD1. With V trimmed by 4 bases and J by 7 bases, 7 bases remained unmatched. CDR1 KGHDR and CDR2 SFDVKD come from the germline V gene. The length of the CDR3 is 15 residues. Written as DNA, the CDR3 is TGTGCCACCAGTGACGGACAGGGGAGAGGCCAGCCCCAGCATTTT. Residues: CATSDGQGRGQPQHF.

This clonotype was seen repeatedly, ten times or more. The genes are TRBV6-1 and TRBJ2-4, with a possible D match to TRBD2 (6 bases). V lost 3 bases to trimming and J lost 11 bases, with 14 bases between them. The CDR3 extends over 13 amino acids. CDR1 is MNHNS and CDR2 is SASEGT in the germline V gene. CDR3 loop: CASSDWQEGVQYF. CDR3 in DNA: TGTGCCAGCAGTGATTGGCAGGAGGGCGTTCAGTACTTC.

This clonotype occurred a few times. The chain links TRBV9 to TRBJ2-5, with 9 bases lining up with TRBD1. Trimming removed 4 bases from V and 5 bases from J; junction bases left unmatched: 9. CDR1 and CDR2 (germline): SGDLS, YYNGEE. CDR3 length: 15 amino acids. The CDR3 reads CASSLSRTGEETQYF. The CDR3 region has the DNA TGTGCCAGCAGCTTAAGCCGGACAGGGGAGGAGACCCAGTACTTC.

Remarks on this clonotype: A much larger clone differs from this one at a single base, so this may be a read error. The gene calls are TRBV2 and TRBJ2-3; TRBD2 matches at 9 bases. The CDR3 has 16 residues. Germline V lookup: CDR1 SNHLY, CDR2 FYNNEI. The CDR3 DNA sequence: TGTGCCAGCAGTGTTCCCCAGCGGGGGGACACAGATACGCAGAATTTT. The encoded protein is CASSVPQRGDTDTQNF.

This clonotype was seen more than once but under ten times. V gene TRBV5-1 combines with J gene TRBJ2-5, with D perhaps matching TRBD1 (6 bases). Trimming stripped 5 bases from V and 2 bases from J, with 13 bases between. Germline-derived CDR1 and CDR2 are SGHRS and YFSETQ. CDR3 length: 14 amino acids. DNA for the CDR3: TGCGCCAGCAGTAAGGACAGCTTACAAGAGACCCAGTACTTC. Translated: CASSKDSLQETQYF.

This clonotype has ten or more counts. The CDR3 coding sequence is TGCGCCAGCAGCCAAGTGACGTCGAACACTGAAGCTTTCTTT. Residues: CASSQVTSNTEAFF. This rearrangement joins TRBV4-1 to TRBJ1-1, with D unresolved. The CDR3 is made up of 14 amino acids. V dropped 1 base and J dropped 1 base, with 7 bases sitting between them. Germline CDR1 and CDR2: MGHRA and YSYEKL.